This TCR beta chain was identified during a study of regulatory T cells in long-lasting Graves disease. This CDR3 is 20 amino acids long. Germline values: CDR1 SGHAT, CDR2 FQDESV (reference sequence). V shed 7 bases and J 4 bases; nucleotides not matched to a gene: 22. The authors built TCR beta libraries using iRepertoire HTBI primers and Arm-PCR of CDR3 regions. TCRdb independently ran MiXCR on the multiplex PCR reads; one entry per CDR3 protein. The sample has fewer than 450,000 distinct CDR3 sequences, about a quarter seen once. The time point denotes: persistent/refractory GD, antithyroid drugs over 5 years with positive TRAb. With RNA extracted from PBMCs as input, the TCR library was made.

The gene calls are TRBV11-1 and TRBJ1-1; 12 bases are shared with TRBD1. The receptor's source is a female donor with Graves disease. The source material was peripheral blood mononuclear cells (PBMCs), sampled when the disease was refractory, from a patient treated with antithyroid drugs. For the CDR3, the DNA is TGTGCCAGCAACAGAAGGGGACAGGGGGCGTTGGGGGTAGTCGGCACTGAAGCTTTCTTT. Translated, it gives CASNRRGQGALGVVGTEAFF.